The 21 T cell receptor beta chains below all came from one sample that was sequenced in a study of T-cell memory formation after mild COVID-19. One entry per CDR3 protein results from TCRdb running MiXCR on the 5' RACE reads. The sample yields a few hundred thousand distinct CDR3 sequences, around 28% seen once. Specimen: PBMCs or a T cell subset sorted from them (not recorded which). The source of these receptors is an adult woman who had mild COVID-19 (a few samples of this study predate the infection). Cell type and time point are not known.

CDR3 nucleotides: TGTGCCAGCAGTCTAGGGATGTACAATGAGCAGTTCTTC. This gives the protein CASSLGMYNEQFF. The V call is TRBV12-3 or TRBV12-4, the J call TRBJ2-1; no clear D gene. The length of the CDR3 is 13 residues. V lost 5 bases, J lost 4 bases, and 9 bases lay in between.

V gene TRBV4-2 combines with J gene TRBJ2-3; maybe TRBD2 (7 bases). V lost 4 bases and J lost 2, with 10 bases in between. Germline V CDR1 and CDR2: LGHNA, YNFKEQ. The CDR3 runs 14 residues. The CDR3 sequence: CASSRGGATDTQYF. CDR3 coding DNA: TGTGCCAGCAGCCGGGGGGGCGCCACAGATACGCAGTATTTT.

The rearrangement joins TRBV29-1 to TRBJ1-1; TRBD1 matches 7 bases. The CDR3 is 13 amino acids. The germline V gene has CDR1 SQVTM and CDR2 ANQGSEA. The J segment lost 3 bases and the V segment lost 4 bases, leaving 5 bases of the junction unmatched. The CDR3 region has the DNA TGCAGCGTTGGCAGGGGGGTTTACACTGAAGCTTTCTTT. It is translated as CSVGRGVYTEAFF.

This sequence joins TRBV4-2 and TRBJ2-7; 10 positions agree with TRBD1. Germline V gene lookup returns CDR1 LGHNA and CDR2 YNFKEQ. Trimming cost V 0 bases and J 3 bases; bases outside gene matches: 8. The CDR3 spans 17 residues. DNA of the CDR3: TGTGCCAGCAGCCAAGACGGGACAGGGGCTAAACACTACGAGCAGTACTTC. Protein product: CASSQDGTGAKHYEQYF.

V and J are TRBV29-1 and TRBJ2-3; TRBD2 matches 10 bases. Germline CDR1 reads SQVTM; CDR2 reads ANQGSEA. The CDR3 loop spans 14 amino acids. After removal of 6 bases from V and 6 bases from J, the junction contained 9 bases not matched to a gene. CDR3 coding DNA: TGCAGCGTCCAGCGGAGCGGGGGGGTGGATACGCAGTATTTT. Amino acid sequence: CSVQRSGGVDTQYF.

The chain carries TRBV6-1 and TRBJ1-4; D is perhaps TRBD1 (5 bases). Trimming took 8 bases from V and 5 from J, leaving 15 bases between them. This CDR3 has 14 amino acids. CDR1 is MNHNS, CDR2 SASEGT, per germline. In nucleotides, the CDR3 is TGTGCCAGCCTCCGGGGCAACCAGAATGAAAAACTGTTTTTT. This translates into CASLRGNQNEKLFF.

This clonotype was counted between two and nine times. CDR3 nucleotide sequence: TGTGCCAGCAGTGCACTAGCGCGCCACAATGAGCAGTTCTTC. Protein: CASSALARHNEQFF. V usage is TRBV6-2 or TRBV6-3 and J usage is TRBJ2-1; TRBD2 matches 7 bases. V was clipped by 5 bases and J by 5 bases; unmatched bases: 6. The CDR3 totals 14 residues. Germline values: CDR1 MNHEY, CDR2 SVGEGT.

The chain couples TRBV15 to TRBJ1-1; no definite D call. CDR1 is LNHNV, CDR2 YYDKDF, per germline (reference sequence). V was clipped by 5 bases and J by 0 bases, with 7 bases between them. There are 13 residues in the CDR3. CDR3 DNA sequence: TGTGCCACCAGCCCTCAACTGAACACTGAAGCTTTCTTT. Translating it yields CATSPQLNTEAFF. The whole variable domain, remainder taken from reference TRBV15 and TRBJ1-1, is DAMVIQNPRYQVTQFGKPVTLSCSQTLNHNVMYWYQQKSSQAPKLLFHYYDKDFNNEADTPDNFQSRRPNTSFCFLDIRSPGLGDTAMYLCATSPQLNTEAFFGQGTRLTVV.

This clonotype has just a few counts. CDR3 amino acids: CASSYSGQGWGETQYF. In nucleotides, the CDR3 is TGTGCCAGCAGTTACTCGGGACAGGGATGGGGGGAGACCCAGTACTTC. The rearrangement uses TRBV6-5 and TRBJ2-5; 9 positions agree with TRBD1. Germline V lookup: CDR1 MNHEY, CDR2 SVGAGI. V trimming: 0 bases; J trimming: 5 bases; junction bases outside the gene matches: 7. This CDR3 comprises 16 residues.

Only a few counts were recorded for this clonotype. This chain connects TRBV4-3 to TRBJ2-6; no definite D call. CDR1 and CDR2 (germline): LGHNA, YSLEER. V was shortened by 4 bases and J by 0 bases, with 10 bases between the two germline ends. The CDR3 spans 16 residues. The CDR3 is CASSRGLHSGANVLTF. For the CDR3, the DNA is TGCGCCAGCAGCCGGGGTCTCCACTCTGGGGCCAACGTCCTGACTTTC.

A few counts support this clonotype. This chain uses TRBV19 with TRBJ2-1; TRBD1 agrees at 7 bases. V shed 5 bases and J 12 bases; nucleotides not matched to a gene: 10. This CDR3 comprises 13 residues. From germline, CDR1 is LNHDA and CDR2 SQIVND (reference sequence). The CDR3 DNA is TGTGCCAGTAGTGAATCCGGGACAGAGGGGCAGTTCTTC. It translates to CASSESGTEGQFF. Full variable domain (missing parts from reference TRBV19 and TRBJ2-1): DGGITQSPKYLFRKEGQNVTLSCEQNLNHDAMYWYRQDPGQGLRLIYYSQIVNDFQKGDIAEGYSVSREKKESFPLTVTSAQKNPTAFYLCASSESGTEGQFFGPGTRLTVL.

This clonotype appeared a few times. The rearrangement uses TRBV7-9 and TRBJ2-4; D gene unclear. From germline, CDR1 is SEHNR and CDR2 FQNEAQ (reference sequence). The germline V and J ends were trimmed by 1 base and 10 bases, with 11 bases remaining between them. The length of the CDR3 is 13 residues. CDR3 nucleotides: TGTGCCAGCAGCTTAGAGACCTGGGGAATTCAGTACTTC. Its protein product is CASSLETWGIQYF.

A few counts support this clonotype. The rearrangement links TRBV24-1 to TRBJ2-7; D is unresolved. The CDR3 contains 15 residues. V gave up 3 bases and J gave up 2 bases, with 13 bases separating them. CDR1 and CDR2 (germline): KGHDR, SFDVKD. Written as DNA, the CDR3 is TGTGCCACCAGTGATCCCTCCGGACCCACCTACGAGCAGTACTTC. Translated, it gives CATSDPSGPTYEQYF.

This clonotype was counted between two and nine times. The chain carries TRBV3-1 and TRBJ2-5; unclear D gene. The CDR3 covers 12 residues. Germline CDR1 reads LGHDT; CDR2 reads YNNKEL (reference sequence). V was shortened by 0 bases and J by 4 bases, with 3 bases between the two germline ends. The CDR3 spells CASSQEGETQYF. The CDR3 DNA is TGTGCCAGCAGCCAAGAGGGAGAGACCCAGTACTTC.

The CDR3 spells CATSALGGTFF. CDR3 nucleotide sequence: TGTGCCACCAGTGCCCTAGGCGGCACGTTCTTC. The chain recombines TRBV24-1 with TRBJ2-1; D ambiguous. The CDR3 contains 11 residues. Trimming shortened V by 5 bases and J by 15 bases, and 13 bases separated the two germline ends. The germline V gene has CDR1 KGHDR and CDR2 SFDVKD.

The V gene is TRBV29-1, the J gene TRBJ2-3; 10 nucleotides line up with TRBD1. V lost 1 base to trimming and J lost 5 bases; unmatched junction nucleotides: 9. The CDR3 totals 16 residues. Germline lookup yields CDR1 SQVTM and CDR2 ANQGSEA. CDR3 DNA sequence: TGCAGCGTTGAAGTGGGGGGACAGGGGTTCATAGATACGCAGTATTTT. Residues: CSVEVGGQGFIDTQYF.

In this sample, this clonotype turned up a few times. The chain recombines TRBV20-1 with TRBJ2-5; the match to TRBD2 covers 9 bases. CDR3 length: 15 amino acids. After removal of 5 bases from V and 4 bases from J, the junction contained 11 bases not matched to a gene. CDR1 is DFQATT, CDR2 SNEGSKA, per germline (reference sequence). CDR3 residues: CSASSREGLGETQYF. CDR3 nucleotides: TGCAGTGCTTCCTCGCGGGAGGGCCTAGGAGAGACCCAGTACTTC.

The sample holds many counts of this clonotype. This chain connects TRBV15 to TRBJ2-5; TRBD2 matches 9 bases. The germline CDR1 and CDR2 sequences are LNHNV and YYDKDF (reference sequence). Unmatched junction bases numbered 12, after V lost 0 bases and J lost 4 bases. This CDR3 spans 18 amino acids. CDR3 protein: CATSRDRLAGNRGETQYF. Here the CDR3 DNA reads TGTGCCACCAGCAGAGATCGGCTAGCGGGGAACCGGGGAGAGACCCAGTACTTC.

This clonotype came up once. The chain carries TRBV9 and TRBJ2-5; a possible D gene is TRBD1 (6 bases). The V end was cut by 0 bases, the J end by 2 bases, with 8 bases between. Germline CDR1 SGDLS, CDR2 YYNGEE. The CDR3 consists of 14 residues. CDR3 bases: TGTGCCAGCAGCGTAGGACAGGTGCAAGAGACCCAGTACTTC. Protein product: CASSVGQVQETQYF.

The gene calls are TRBV6-5 and TRBJ1-1, with D perhaps matching TRBD1 (5 bases). V was trimmed by 0 bases and J by 10 bases, leaving 12 bases between them. The CDR3 totals 13 residues. Germline CDR1 reads MNHEY; CDR2 reads SVGAGI. CDR3 in amino acids: CASSYSGPYGAFF. The CDR3 coding sequence is TGTGCCAGCAGTTACTCGGGACCGTACGGAGCTTTCTTT.

Many counts were recorded for this clonotype. V and J are TRBV5-3 and TRBJ2-1, with 9 nucleotides matching TRBD2. TRBV5-3 is placed among ORFs of uncertain function. The CDR3 is 18 residues long. V was pared by 2 bases and J by 4 bases, with 13 bases of the junction left unmatched. The DNA for the CDR3 is TGTGCCAGAAGCTTAAGGCCCTCAGAGGCGGGAGGGTACAATGAGCAGTTCTTC. This codes for CARSLRPSEAGGYNEQFF.